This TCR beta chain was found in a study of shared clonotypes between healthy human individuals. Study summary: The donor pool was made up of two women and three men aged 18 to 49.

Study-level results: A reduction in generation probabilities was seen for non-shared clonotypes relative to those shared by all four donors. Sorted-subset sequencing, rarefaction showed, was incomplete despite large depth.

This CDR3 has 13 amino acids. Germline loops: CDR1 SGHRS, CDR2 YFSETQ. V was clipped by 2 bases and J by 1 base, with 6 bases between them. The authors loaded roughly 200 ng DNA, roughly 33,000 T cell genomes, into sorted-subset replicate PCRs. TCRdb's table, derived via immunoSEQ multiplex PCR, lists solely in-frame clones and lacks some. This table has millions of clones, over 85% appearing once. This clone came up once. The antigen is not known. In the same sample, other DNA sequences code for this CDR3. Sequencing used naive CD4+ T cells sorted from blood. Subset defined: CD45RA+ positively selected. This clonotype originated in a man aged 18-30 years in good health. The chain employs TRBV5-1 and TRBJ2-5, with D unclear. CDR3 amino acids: CASSFGLQETQYF. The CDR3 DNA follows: TGCGCCAGCAGCTTCGGGCTCCAAGAGACCCAGTACTTC.